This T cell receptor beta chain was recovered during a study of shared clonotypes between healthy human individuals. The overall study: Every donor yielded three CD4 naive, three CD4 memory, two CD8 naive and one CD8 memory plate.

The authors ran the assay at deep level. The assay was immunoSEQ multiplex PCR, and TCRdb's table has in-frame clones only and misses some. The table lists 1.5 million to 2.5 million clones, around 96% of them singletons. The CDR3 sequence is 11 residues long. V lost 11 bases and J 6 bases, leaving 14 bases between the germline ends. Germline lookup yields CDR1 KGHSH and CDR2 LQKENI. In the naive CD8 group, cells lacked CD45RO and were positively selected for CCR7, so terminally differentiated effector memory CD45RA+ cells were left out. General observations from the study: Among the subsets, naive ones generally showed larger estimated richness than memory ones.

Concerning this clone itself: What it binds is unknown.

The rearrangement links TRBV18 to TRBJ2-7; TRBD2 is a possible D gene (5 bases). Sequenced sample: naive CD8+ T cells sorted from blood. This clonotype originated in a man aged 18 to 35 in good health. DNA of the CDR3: TGTGCCGCCGGGGATCTGGGCGAGCAGTACTTC. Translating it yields CAAGDLGEQYF.